These 14 T cell receptor beta chains share one sample of origin, sequenced in a study of blood T cell repertoires in COVID-19. Data came from immunoSEQ multiplex PCR; TCRdb stores just in-frame clones and leaves some out. Among 200,000 to 250,000 clones listed, 70% to 90% were seen once. The sequenced sample consisted of peripheral blood. These receptors were taken from a man aged 25-45 years with COVID-19, enrolled during active disease.

The genes are TRBV6-6 and TRBJ2-3; TRBD2 matches 12 bases. CDR1 and CDR2 (germline): MNHNY, SVGAGI (reference sequence). V trimming: 5 bases; J trimming: 4 bases; junction bases outside the gene matches: 10. The CDR3 is 17 amino acids. The CDR3 loop is CASSLRLAGVGADTQYF. In DNA, the CDR3 is TGTGCCAGCAGTCTACGACTAGCGGGAGTAGGAGCAGATACGCAGTATTTT.

The V call is TRBV6-1, the J call TRBJ1-2; no firm D call. V lost 4 bases to trimming and J lost 1 base, with 19 bases between them. This CDR3 has 17 residues. Germline CDR1 and CDR2: MNHNS and SASEGT. The DNA for the CDR3 is TGTGCCAGCAGTGCGAGTCCAAGTAGGGAGCTTAACTATGGCTACACCTTC. Encoded protein: CASSASPSRELNYGYTF.

The V gene is TRBV6-5, the J gene TRBJ1-1; D possibly corresponds to TRBD1 (6 bases). The V end was cut by 5 bases, the J end by 4 bases, with 17 bases between. The CDR3 consists of 15 residues. CDR1 MNHEY and CDR2 SVGAGI come from the germline V gene. CDR3 DNA sequence: TGTGCCAGCAGTCAAAGGGGGGGGCTTGGCACTGAAGCTTTCTTT. As protein: CASSQRGGLGTEAFF.

The rearrangement joins TRBV12-3 or TRBV12-4 to TRBJ2-2, with D perhaps matching TRBD2 (7 bases). The CDR3 totals 12 residues. V lost 8 bases to trimming and J lost 6 bases, with 10 bases between them. The CDR3 loop reads CASGGGPGELFF. The DNA for the CDR3 is TGTGCCAGCGGGGGGGGCCCCGGGGAGCTGTTTTTT.

The chain is built from TRBV6-5 and TRBJ2-1; possibly TRBD2 for D (6 bases). The CDR3 loop spans 14 amino acids. V lost 10 bases, J lost 3 bases, and 16 bases lay in between. Per germline, CDR1 MNHEY and CDR2 SVGAGI. CDR3 protein: CATGGRVGYNEQFF. The CDR3 nucleotides read TGTGCCACCGGGGGAAGGGTAGGCTACAATGAGCAGTTCTTC.

This clone was seen only a few times. The rearrangement links TRBV5-5 to TRBJ2-7; 11 bases match TRBD1. The CDR3 has 15 amino acids. The germline gives CDR1 SGHKS, CDR2 YYEKEE (reference sequence). Trimming cost V 4 bases and J 3 bases; bases outside gene matches: 6. CDR3 bases: TGTGCCAGCAGCCCGGGGACAGGGGGTGGCTACGAGCAGTACTTC. Its protein is CASSPGTGGGYEQYF.

V and J are TRBV2 and TRBJ1-5; 8 nucleotides agree with TRBD1. V was clipped by 6 bases and J by 7 bases; unmatched bases: 11. CDR3 size: 15 residues. CDR1 is SNHLY, CDR2 FYNNEI, per germline. The CDR3 loop is CASSPDREGWQPQHF. The DNA for the CDR3 is TGTGCCAGCAGCCCGGACAGGGAAGGTTGGCAGCCCCAGCATTTT.

The chain links TRBV27 to TRBJ2-7; TRBD2 aligns across 9 bases. CDR3 length: 14 amino acids. Germline values: CDR1 MNHEY, CDR2 SMNVEV (reference sequence). Trimming cost V 8 bases and J 3 bases; bases outside gene matches: 8. CDR3 sequence reads: CASRRGSGSYEQYF. The CDR3 coding sequence is TGTGCCAGCCGTCGGGGTAGCGGGAGCTACGAGCAGTACTTC.

The chain couples TRBV6-5 to TRBJ2-1; 10 nucleotides align to TRBD1. The germline V gene encodes CDR1 MNHEY and CDR2 SVGAGI. With V trimmed by 8 bases and J by 7 bases, 8 bases remained unmatched. The CDR3 covers 14 residues. The CDR3 spells CASVRQGAKNEQFF. DNA for the CDR3: TGTGCCAGCGTTAGACAGGGGGCGAAGAATGAGCAGTTCTTC.

J is TRBJ2-2 and V is TRBV5-6; possibly TRBD1 for D (6 bases). Trimming took off 5 bases at V and 6 bases at J, with 17 bases between the two ends. CDR3 size: 15 residues. Germline CDR1 SGHDT, CDR2 YYEEEE. The CDR3 protein is CASSGGHRSAGELFF. The CDR3, as DNA: TGTGCCAGCAGTGGGGGACACAGATCTGCCGGGGAGCTGTTTTTT.

This rearrangement joins TRBV6-2 or TRBV6-3 to TRBJ2-1; 9 positions agree with TRBD1. CDR1 is MNHEY and CDR2 is SVGEGT in the germline V gene. J was trimmed by 1 base and V by 2 bases; bases with no gene match: 3. The CDR3 has 16 amino acids. The CDR3 protein is CASSYRGTGSYNEQFF. As DNA, the CDR3 is TGTGCCAGCAGTTACCGGGGGACAGGGTCCTACAATGAGCAGTTCTTC.

This clone has more than one count but fewer than ten. The rearrangement links TRBV18 to TRBJ1-5, with 7 bases matching TRBD1. J gave up 3 bases and V 3 bases, and 2 bases lay outside the gene matches. CDR1 and CDR2 from the germline V gene are KGHSH and LQKENI. CDR3 size: 14 residues. CDR3 region: CASSPTGNNQPQHF. CDR3 DNA: TGTGCCAGCTCACCGACAGGGAACAATCAGCCCCAGCATTTT.

This clone was detected only a few times. V and J are TRBV4-3 and TRBJ2-3, with 7 bases lining up with TRBD1. CDR3 size: 14 residues. The trim removed 3 bases at V and 4 bases at J, leaving 4 bases unmatched. Germline loops: CDR1 LGHNA, CDR2 YSLEER. The CDR3 DNA follows: TGCGCCAGCAGCCATGGCACAGGGGCAGATACGCAGTATTTT. It codes for CASSHGTGADTQYF.

The chain uses TRBV12-3 or TRBV12-4 and TRBJ2-3; TRBD1 matches at 7 bases. V shed 6 bases, J shed 8 bases, and the junction held 8 bases outside the gene matches. The CDR3 has 13 residues. The CDR3 reads CASRLTGVGTQYF. The CDR3 DNA sequence: TGTGCCAGCAGATTAACAGGGGTGGGTACGCAGTATTTT.